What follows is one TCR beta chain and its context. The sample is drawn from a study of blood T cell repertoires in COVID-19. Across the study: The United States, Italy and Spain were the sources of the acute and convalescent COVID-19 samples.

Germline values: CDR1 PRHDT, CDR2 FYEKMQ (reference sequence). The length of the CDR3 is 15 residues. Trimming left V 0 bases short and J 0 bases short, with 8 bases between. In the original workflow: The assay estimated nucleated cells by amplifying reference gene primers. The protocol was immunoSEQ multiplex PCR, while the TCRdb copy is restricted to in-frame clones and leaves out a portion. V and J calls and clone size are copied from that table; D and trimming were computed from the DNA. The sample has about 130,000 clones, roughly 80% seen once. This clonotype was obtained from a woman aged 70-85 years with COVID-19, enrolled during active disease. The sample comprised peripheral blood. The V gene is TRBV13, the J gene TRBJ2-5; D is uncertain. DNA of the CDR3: TGTGCCAGCAGCTTAGGTTCAGGCCACCAAGAGACCCAGTACTTC. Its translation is CASSLGSGHQETQYF.